The entry below gives a single TCR beta chain sequence along with its context. This CDR3 spans 14 amino acids. CDR1 and CDR2 (germline): LGHDT, YNNKEL (reference sequence). The V gene lost 5 bases and the J gene lost 6 bases, with 11 bases spanning the gap. This sample was included in a study of blood T cell repertoires in COVID-19. Study summary: Acute-phase and convalescent COVID-19 samples originated in the United States, Italy and Spain. Nucleic acid was either cDNA or gDNA, and it came from T cells, B-cell-depleted T cells, or PBMCs.

How the authors handled the data: It was from reference gene primer amplification that nucleated cell counts were estimated. Some clones are missing from TCRdb's copy, which holds only in-frame ones; the method was immunoSEQ multiplex PCR. V and J calls and clone size follow that table, whereas D and trimming were derived from the DNA. The sample has approximately 80,000 clones, roughly four fifths seen once; the top ten hold 10%. The clonotype was recovered from a man aged 55 to 69 with acute or convalescent COVID-19. This chain joins TRBV3-1 (or the pseudogene TRBV3-2) and TRBJ1-6, with D possibly matching TRBD1 (5 bases). The material sequenced was peripheral blood. CDR3 coding DNA: TGTGCCAGCAGCTCCCGGGGGTCTAATTCACCCCTCCACTTT. Protein product: CASSSRGSNSPLHF.